This TCR beta chain was retrieved from a study of blood T cell repertoires in COVID-19. At the level of the study: Material from acute and convalescent COVID-19 was sourced from the United States, Italy and Spain. T cells, B-cell-depleted T cells, or PBMCs provided the cDNA or gDNA that served as material.

Authors' processing steps: Researchers report that nucleated cell counts were estimated from reference gene primer amplification. Assay: immunoSEQ multiplex PCR; the TCRdb copy retains only in-frame clones and omits some. V and J calls and clone size are given by that table; D and trimming were obtained from the DNA. The sample records roughly 50,000 clones, more than 70% being singletons. The specimen sequenced was peripheral blood. This TCR derives from a human donor in a cohort sampled during active COVID-19.

CDR3 protein: CASSRGGATDTQYF. The CDR3 coding sequence is TGTGCCAGCAGTCGCGGGGGGGCCACAGATACGCAGTATTTT. V and J are TRBV3-1 (or the pseudogene TRBV3-2) and TRBJ2-3; TRBD2 agrees at 9 bases. Germline CDR1 reads LGHDT; CDR2 reads YNNKEL (reference sequence). V dropped 6 bases and J dropped 2; count of bases not matched to a gene: 3. The CDR3 has 14 amino acids.